Below, 5 T cell receptor beta chains from the same sample are listed, as sequenced in a study of cytomegalovirus exposure and HLA in healthy donors. Primers for the PCR totalled 60 Vbeta and 13 Jbeta. Repertoires were generated with immunoSEQ multiplex PCR, while TCRdb's copy carries only in-frame clones and drops some. The table records approximately 38,000 clones, 66% of them present only once. The material sequenced was PBMCs. These receptors originate from a man aged 50 to 60 in good health and CMV-seropositive.

The chain recombines TRBV5-4 with TRBJ2-6, with 7 bases fitting TRBD1. This CDR3 comprises 15 residues. From germline, CDR1 is SGHNT and CDR2 YYREEE (reference sequence). V lost 1 base, J lost 4 bases, and 2 bases stayed unmatched. The CDR3 sequence: CASSLKGAGANVLTF. CDR3 DNA: TGTGCCAGCAGCTTGAAGGGGGCCGGGGCCAACGTCCTGACTTTC.

The table lists this clone with a few counts. This sequence joins TRBV4-3 and TRBJ2-4; 7 nucleotides match TRBD1. Trimming removed 5 bases from V and 7 bases from J; junction bases left unmatched: 14. CDR3 length: 16 amino acids. Looked up from germline, CDR1 is LGHNA and CDR2 is YSLEER. CDR3 residues: CASSTLAQGPGNIQYF. CDR3 nucleotide sequence: TGCGCCAGCAGCACCCTCGCACAGGGGCCGGGGAACATTCAGTACTTC.

This clone occurred once. The rearrangement links TRBV28 to TRBJ2-7; a possible D gene is TRBD2 (7 bases). Germline CDR1 reads MDHEN; CDR2 reads SYDVKM. Trimming stripped 8 bases from V and 3 bases from J, with 20 bases between. The CDR3 runs 15 residues. The CDR3 DNA sequence: TGTGCCAGCCGAAGGGGGGGAACCCTACACTACGAGCAGTACTTC. This gives the protein CASRRGGTLHYEQYF. The complete variable domain, with remaining parts taken from reference TRBV28 and TRBJ2-7, reads DVKVTQSSRYLVKRTGEKVFLECVQDMDHENMFWYRQDPGLGLRLIYFSYDVKMKEKGDIPEGYSVSREKKERFSLILESASTNQTSMYLCASRRGGTLHYEQYFGPGTRLTVT.

The chain links TRBV6-5 to TRBJ1-1; D may be TRBD1 (6 bases). CDR1 is MNHEY and CDR2 is SVGAGI in the germline V gene. CDR3 length: 14 residues. Trimming cost V 6 bases and J 0 bases, with 11 bases left between them. CDR3 nucleotide sequence: TGTGCCAGCAGGGTGACAGGCTTGAACACTGAAGCTTTCTTT. It codes for CASRVTGLNTEAFF.

This clone showed up just once. This chain uses TRBV5-1 with TRBJ2-3; TRBD2 agrees at 7 bases. J lost 9 bases, V lost 4 bases, and 5 bases had no gene match. In germline, CDR1 is SGHRS, CDR2 YFSETQ. The CDR3 has 12 amino acids. CDR3 residues: CASSREDNTQYF. In nucleotides, the CDR3 is TGCGCCAGCAGCCGGGAGGACAACACGCAGTATTTT.